Presented here are 18 T cell receptor beta chains from one specimen sequenced in a study of shared clonotypes between healthy human individuals (dated by TCRdb to about 2020). Libraries were prepared through the immunoSEQ multiplex PCR assay. Imported from immuneACCESS, the table was reduced by TCRdb to in-frame sequences with V and J called. These copies leave out some clones; in studies compared against another copy, an unresolved V gene accounts for under half, and the cause of the remainder is not known. This sample lists about 1 million clones; 60% to 80% were detected once. The ten largest clonotypes hold approximately 1.5% of the sample. Sequencing was performed on memory CD4+ T cells sorted from blood. The sample's cell subset or site label, in plain terms: CD45RA-negative fraction. All receptors come from a man between 18 and 29 years old in good health.

This clone showed up many times. The sample has other DNA sequences that encode this CDR3 too. J is TRBJ2-5 and V is TRBV19; D gene ambiguous. CDR3 length: 12 residues. Deletions cut 5 bases from V and 5 bases from J, with 9 bases between. Germline CDR1 LNHDA, CDR2 SQIVND (reference sequence). The CDR3 DNA is TGTGCCAGTAGTCCTCAAGGGGAGACCCAGTACTTC. Protein sequence: CASSPQGETQYF.

The chain uses TRBV6-5 and TRBJ2-2, with D possibly being TRBD1 (5 bases). The V gene's germline CDR1 is MNHEY and CDR2 SVGAGI. Trimming stripped 9 bases from V and 7 bases from J, with 15 bases between. The CDR3 runs to 13 residues. CDR3 sequence reads: CASTRALGGELFF. The CDR3 DNA is TGTGCCAGTACCAGGGCTTTGGGCGGGGAGCTGTTTTTT.

The CDR3 bases are TGTGCCAGCAGTTCATCCCTTTGGGGGGAACATTACGAGCAGTACTTC. Encoded protein: CASSSSLWGEHYEQYF. The chain links TRBV28 to TRBJ2-7; D is perhaps TRBD2 (6 bases). The V end was cut by 4 bases, the J end by 4 bases, with 20 bases between. The CDR3 has 16 residues. Germline lookup yields CDR1 MDHEN and CDR2 SYDVKM.

The rearrangement uses TRBV5-1 and TRBJ2-1; weak D call: TRBD2 (5 bases). V was pared by 4 bases and J by 6 bases, with 20 bases between. Germline CDR1 is SGHRS and CDR2 is YFSETQ. This CDR3 contains 16 residues. Here the CDR3 reads CASSPEGLLPGNEQFF. Here the CDR3 DNA reads TGCGCCAGCAGCCCTGAGGGCCTACTCCCGGGCAATGAGCAGTTCTTC. The full variable domain, its missing parts supplied by reference TRBV5-1 and TRBJ2-1, is KAGVTQTPRYLIKTRGQQVTLSCSPISGHRSVSWYQQTPGQGLQFLFEYFSETQRNKGNFPGRFSGRQFSNSRSEMNVSTLELGDSALYLCASSPEGLLPGNEQFFGPGTRLTVL.

In this sample, this clone turned up once. This chain uses TRBV5-1 with TRBJ2-7; 12 bases are shared with TRBD2. V lost 4 bases and J lost 2; bases outside the gene matches: 1. Germline lookup yields CDR1 SGHRS and CDR2 YFSETQ. The CDR3 consists of 14 residues. The CDR3 protein is CASSRTSGTYEQYF. Written as DNA, the CDR3 is TGCGCCAGCAGCCGGACTAGCGGGACCTACGAGCAGTACTTC.

This chain links TRBV10-3 with TRBJ2-1, with a tentative D call TRBD2 (5 bases). The V gene's germline CDR1 is ENHRY and CDR2 SYGVKD. The V end was cut by 4 bases, the J end by 10 bases, with 11 bases between. The CDR3 spans 12 residues. The CDR3 sequence is CAISVGSREQFF. CDR3 DNA: TGTGCCATCAGTGTTGGGAGCAGGGAGCAGTTCTTC.

This chain connects TRBV18 to TRBJ2-7, with D possibly being TRBD1 (6 bases). V was cut by 4 bases and J by 7 bases, with 17 bases left in between. Germline V lookup: CDR1 KGHSH, CDR2 LQKENI. The CDR3 has 14 amino acids. As DNA, the CDR3 is TGTGCCAGCTCACGGACAGCACGGGGAGAGGAGCAGTACTTC. Protein product: CASSRTARGEEQYF.

Worth noting for this clone: Within the sample, other DNA sequences also encode this same CDR3. The chain links TRBV5-1 to TRBJ2-7; 13 positions agree with TRBD2. The trim removed 4 bases at V and 6 bases at J, leaving 4 bases unmatched. The germline V gene has CDR1 SGHRS and CDR2 YFSETQ. This CDR3 contains 14 residues. The CDR3: CASSPGTSGIEQYF. CDR3 DNA: TGCGCCAGCAGCCCGGGGACTAGCGGGATCGAGCAGTACTTC.

The sample holds a few counts of this clone. The chain links TRBV6-1 to TRBJ1-5; D may be TRBD1 (5 bases). Germline values: CDR1 MNHNS, CDR2 SASEGT. The V end was cut by 6 bases, the J end by 3 bases, with 9 bases between. The length of the CDR3 is 13 residues. The CDR3 DNA reads as TGTGCCAGCAGGGTGACAGTCAATCAGCCCCAGCATTTT. This sequence encodes CASRVTVNQPQHF.

The chain links TRBV4-1 to TRBJ2-3, with 11 nucleotides matching TRBD2. Trimming removed 8 bases from V and 4 bases from J; junction bases left unmatched: 14. The CDR3 consists of 17 residues. The germline V gene encodes CDR1 MGHRA and CDR2 YSYEKL. Here the CDR3 reads CASRRDVAGGMADTQYF. The CDR3, as DNA: TGCGCCAGCCGCAGGGACGTAGCGGGAGGGATGGCAGATACGCAGTATTTT.

V and J are TRBV5-1 and TRBJ2-5, with D perhaps matching TRBD1 or TRBD2 (6 bases each). The CDR3 extends over 14 amino acids. V shed 4 bases and J shed 1 base, with 11 bases lying between them. From germline, CDR1 is SGHRS and CDR2 YFSETQ. The CDR3 DNA follows: TGCGCCAGCAGCCGAGGGGGGCCCCAAGAGACCCAGTACTTC. Translated, it gives CASSRGGPQETQYF.

This chain connects TRBV30 to TRBJ1-2; TRBD1 is a possible D gene (5 bases). CDR3 size: 13 residues. The germline CDR1 and CDR2 sequences are GTSNPN and SVGIG (reference sequence). Trimming shortened V by 2 bases and J by 3 bases, and 10 bases separated the two germline ends. The CDR3: CAWSRDSHYGYTF. CDR3 DNA sequence: TGTGCCTGGAGTCGGGACTCCCACTATGGCTACACCTTC. The full variable domain, its missing parts supplied by reference TRBV30 and TRBJ1-2, is SQTIHQWPATLVQPVGSPLSLECTVEGTSNPNLYWYRQAAGRGLQLLFYSVGIGQISSEVPQNLSASRPQDRQFILSSKKLLLSDSGFYLCAWSRDSHYGYTFGSGTRLTVV.

J is TRBJ2-3 and V is TRBV6-6; D is unclear. This CDR3 is built from 13 residues. Germline V gene lookup returns CDR1 MNHNY and CDR2 SVGAGI (reference sequence). V was pared by 5 bases and J by 6 bases, with 12 bases between. Here the CDR3 DNA reads TGTGCCAGCAGTCGTTCGACTGGGGATACGCAGTATTTT. Protein product: CASSRSTGDTQYF.

This clone appeared a single time. CDR3 sequence reads: CASSGDRGGGEAFF. CDR3 DNA: TGTGCCAGCAGTGGGGACAGGGGTGGGGGTGAAGCTTTCTTT. This sequence joins TRBV6-1 and TRBJ1-1; 10 bases match TRBD1. Germline V gene data show CDR1 as MNHNS and CDR2 as SASEGT. The CDR3 has 14 amino acids. Unmatched junction bases numbered 6, after V lost 4 bases and J lost 7 bases.

This clone was observed a handful of times. The chain is built from TRBV28 and TRBJ1-5; D gene ambiguous. The CDR3 sequence is 13 residues long. V was clipped by 5 bases and J by 4 bases, with 9 bases between them. Germline loops: CDR1 MDHEN, CDR2 SYDVKM. CDR3 bases: TGTGCCAGCAGTAAGCAGTTAAATCAGCCCCAGCATTTT. The encoded protein is CASSKQLNQPQHF.

The chain carries TRBV19 and TRBJ1-5; TRBD1 is a possible D gene (6 bases). V shed 0 bases and J shed 4 bases, with 7 bases lying between them. CDR3 length: 14 residues. CDR1 is LNHDA and CDR2 is SQIVND in the germline V gene (reference sequence). CDR3 sequence (DNA): TGTGCCAGTAGTATAGAGGGGGCTAATCAGCCCCAGCATTTT. The encoded protein is CASSIEGANQPQHF.

Worth noting for this clone: At one end the junction does not follow the germline gene, possibly because of a read error. The chain combines TRBV6-1 with TRBJ2-7; the match to TRBD2 covers 12 bases. CDR3 size: 15 residues. Germline lookup yields CDR1 MNHNS and CDR2 SASEGT. CDR3 amino acids: CASSEIPLAGGLLGF. The CDR3, as DNA: TGTGCCAGCAGTGAGATCCCCCTAGCGGGAGGGCTCCTGGGCTTC.

The V call is TRBV6-1, the J call TRBJ2-2, with D perhaps matching TRBD2 (5 bases). This CDR3 is 15 amino acids long. Germline CDR1 reads MNHNS; CDR2 reads SASEGT. V lost 4 bases and J lost 4, with 13 bases in between. The CDR3 DNA is TGTGCCAGCAGTGCCGGGGTGTCGTCCACCGGGGAGCTGTTTTTT. The encoded protein is CASSAGVSSTGELFF.